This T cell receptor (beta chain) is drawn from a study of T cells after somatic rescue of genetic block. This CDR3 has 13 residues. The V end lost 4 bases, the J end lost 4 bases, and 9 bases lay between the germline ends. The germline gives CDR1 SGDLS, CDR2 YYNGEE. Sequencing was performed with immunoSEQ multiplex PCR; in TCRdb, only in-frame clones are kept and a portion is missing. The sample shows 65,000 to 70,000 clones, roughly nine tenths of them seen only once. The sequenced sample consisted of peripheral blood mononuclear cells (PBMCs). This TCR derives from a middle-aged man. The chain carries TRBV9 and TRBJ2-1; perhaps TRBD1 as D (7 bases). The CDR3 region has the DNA TGTGCCAGCAGCTCAGGGGGGTACAATGAGCAGTTCTTC. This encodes CASSSGGYNEQFF. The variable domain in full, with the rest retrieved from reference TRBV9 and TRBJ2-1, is DSGVTQTPKHLITATGQRVTLRCSPRSGDLSVYWYQQSLDQGLQFLIQYYNGEERAKGNILERFSAQQFPDLHSELNLSSLELGDSALYFCASSSGGYNEQFFGPGTRLTVL.